One and the same sample provided the 9 T cell receptor beta chains below, sequenced in a study of blood T cells in healthy people across ages. Together with a sample-barcoded 5' primer, a J-beta primer mix was included in a second PCR lasting about 6 to 12 cycles. MiXCR, applied by TCRdb to the 5' RACE reads, yields one record per CDR3 protein. Of roughly 830,000 distinct CDR3 sequences in the sample, 62% were seen once. Sequencing was done on a sample of blood. These receptors originate from a man younger than 40 in good health.

In DNA, the CDR3 is TGTGCCAGCAGCTTAGTAGGGGGCAGGGCAAACATTCAGTACTTC. This encodes CASSLVGGRANIQYF. J is TRBJ2-4 and V is TRBV7-9, with 7 bases identical to TRBD1. The trim removed 1 base at V and 6 bases at J, leaving 6 bases unmatched. Germline CDR1 SEHNR, CDR2 FQNEAQ (reference sequence). The length of the CDR3 is 15 residues.

V usage is TRBV14 and J usage is TRBJ2-7; 7 bases are a match to TRBD1. Per germline, CDR1 SGHDN and CDR2 FVKESK. There are 16 residues in the CDR3. After removal of 3 bases from V and 5 bases from J, the junction contained 13 bases not matched to a gene. CDR3 residues: CASSQISRTQGDEQYF. DNA of the CDR3: TGTGCCAGCAGCCAGATATCCCGGACCCAGGGGGACGAGCAGTACTTC. The full variable domain, rest sourced from reference TRBV14 and TRBJ2-7, is EAGVTQFPSHSVIEKGQTVTLRCDPISGHDNLYWYRRVMGKEIKFLLHFVKESKQDESGMPNNRFLAERTGGTYSTLKVQPAELEDSGVYFCASSQISRTQGDEQYFGPGTRLTVT.

This clonotype was detected a few times. The V and J genes are TRBV20-1 and TRBJ1-5, with D unclear. Trimming shortened V by 2 bases and J by 3 bases, and 5 bases separated the two germline ends. Germline CDR1 and CDR2: DFQATT and SNEGSKA (reference sequence). The CDR3 extends over 12 amino acids. This CDR3 is CSARQDNQPQHF. DNA of the CDR3: TGCAGTGCTAGACAGGACAATCAGCCCCAGCATTTT.

The chain couples TRBV7-3 to TRBJ2-7; 8 bases are a match to TRBD1. Germline CDR1 reads SGHTA; CDR2 reads FQGTGA. This CDR3 contains 13 residues. Trimming took 5 bases from V and 5 from J; bases not matched to a gene: 5. The CDR3 here is CASSQDRVNEQYF. CDR3 DNA: TGTGCCAGCAGCCAGGACAGGGTGAACGAGCAGTACTTC.

The V and J genes are TRBV5-1 and TRBJ2-4; either TRBD1 or TRBD2 may supply D (5 bases each). The V gene's germline CDR1 is SGHRS and CDR2 YFSETQ. This CDR3 contains 14 residues. Trimming took 4 bases from V and 8 from J, leaving 16 bases between them. The CDR3 loop reads CASSTTGAGDIQYF. The CDR3 nucleotides are TGCGCCAGCAGCACTACCGGGGCCGGGGACATTCAGTACTTC.

This clonotype was picked up one time. The chain joins TRBV28 to TRBJ2-4; tentatively, D is TRBD2 (7 bases). There are 14 residues in the CDR3. Trimming stripped 8 bases from V and 4 bases from J, with 15 bases between. The germline V gene has CDR1 MDHEN and CDR2 SYDVKM. The CDR3 nucleotides read TGTGCCAGCTCATCGGGGGGCATGAAAAACATTCAGTACTTC. Its translation: CASSSGGMKNIQYF.

The chain employs TRBV20-1 and TRBJ2-1; TRBD2 matches 8 bases. From germline, CDR1 is DFQATT and CDR2 SNEGSKA (reference sequence). J gave up 9 bases and V 3 bases, and 13 bases lay outside the gene matches. The CDR3 length is 15 residues. The CDR3 sequence is CSARASGGRGGEQFF. CDR3 nucleotides: TGCAGTGCTAGGGCGAGCGGGGGTAGGGGAGGTGAGCAGTTCTTC.

DNA for the CDR3: TGTGCCAGCAGCTTAGACAGGTTACTAGCCAAAAACATTCAGTACTTC. Residues: CASSLDRLLAKNIQYF. This rearrangement joins TRBV11-2 to TRBJ2-4; D gene uncertain. The length of the CDR3 is 16 residues. Germline CDR1 is SGHAT and CDR2 is FQNNGV. V dropped 0 bases and J dropped 0 bases, with 9 bases sitting between them.

A single count supports this clonotype. V is TRBV24-1 and J is TRBJ2-3, with D hard to call. V lost 3 bases and J lost 7, with 10 bases in between. The CDR3 sequence is 13 residues long. Germline V lookup: CDR1 KGHDR, CDR2 SFDVKD. CDR3 region: CATSDPNPNTQYF. In nucleotides, the CDR3 is TGTGCCACCAGTGATCCGAACCCTAATACGCAGTATTTT.